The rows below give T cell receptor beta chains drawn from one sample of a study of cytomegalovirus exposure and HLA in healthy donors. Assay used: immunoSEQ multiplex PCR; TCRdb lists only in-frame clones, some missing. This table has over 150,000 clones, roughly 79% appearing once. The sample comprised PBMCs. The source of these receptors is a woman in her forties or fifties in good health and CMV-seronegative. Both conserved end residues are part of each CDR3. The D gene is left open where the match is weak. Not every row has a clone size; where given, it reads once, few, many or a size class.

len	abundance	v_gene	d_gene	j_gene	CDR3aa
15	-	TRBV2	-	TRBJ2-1	CASSEYQGSYNEQFF
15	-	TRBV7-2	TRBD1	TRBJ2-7	CASSFYRDRPYEQYF
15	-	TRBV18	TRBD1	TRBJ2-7	CASSPQRTGGYEQYF
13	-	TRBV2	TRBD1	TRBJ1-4	CASTGGFNEKLFF
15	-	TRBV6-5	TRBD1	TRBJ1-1	CASSFRDRGSGEAFF
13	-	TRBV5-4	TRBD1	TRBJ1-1	CASSPPGQGEAFF
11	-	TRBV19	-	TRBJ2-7	CASSLTGEQYF
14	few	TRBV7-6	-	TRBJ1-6	CASSLFGSGSPLHF
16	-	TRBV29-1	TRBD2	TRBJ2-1	CSVEGGASGLYNEQFF
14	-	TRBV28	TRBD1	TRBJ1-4	CASKRSGGYQKLFF
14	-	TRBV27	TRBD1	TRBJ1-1	CASSLGDRATEAFF
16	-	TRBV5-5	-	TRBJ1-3	CASSPRVGGSGNTIYF
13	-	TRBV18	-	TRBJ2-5	CASSLPGTDSTDF
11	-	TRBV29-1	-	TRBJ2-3	CSVGSGDPQYF
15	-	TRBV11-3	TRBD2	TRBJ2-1	CASSPNGLESTEQFF
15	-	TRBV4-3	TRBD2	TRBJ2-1	CASSRRTSGGNEQFF
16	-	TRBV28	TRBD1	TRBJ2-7	CASSLTGTGVFYEQYF
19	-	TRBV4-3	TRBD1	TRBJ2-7	CASSQKIGLGQASSYEQYF
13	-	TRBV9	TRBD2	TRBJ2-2	CASSAAGAGELFF
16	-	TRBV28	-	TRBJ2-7	CASSFTPVGTANEQYF
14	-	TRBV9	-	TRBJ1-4	CASSLGHANEKLFF
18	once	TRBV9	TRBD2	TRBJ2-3	CASSVATTSGARTDTQYF
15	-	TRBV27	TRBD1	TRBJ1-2	CASSSLGQGRGGYTF
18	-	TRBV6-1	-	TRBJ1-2	CASSEGAGFLWNLYGYTF
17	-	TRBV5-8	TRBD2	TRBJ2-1	CASSSFSGTSGGRGVFF
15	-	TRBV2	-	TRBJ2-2	CASRGGPINTGELFF
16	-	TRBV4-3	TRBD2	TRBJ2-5	CASSQDRPSGEETQYF
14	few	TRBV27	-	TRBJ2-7	CASSLSFQGYEQYF
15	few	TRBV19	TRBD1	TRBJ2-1	CASNSPGQHYNEQFF
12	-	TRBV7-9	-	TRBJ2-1	CSSSLVALGQFF
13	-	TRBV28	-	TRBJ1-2	CASRPQANYGYTF
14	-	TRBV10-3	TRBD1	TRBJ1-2	CAISVGTGGEGYTF
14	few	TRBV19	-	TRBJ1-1	CASSGGTYGTEAFF
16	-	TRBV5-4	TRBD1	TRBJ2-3	CASSLAGTGGVDTQYF
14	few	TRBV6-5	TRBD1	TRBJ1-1	CASRPRGLSFEAFF
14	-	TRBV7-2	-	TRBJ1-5	CASSLDRNNQPQHF
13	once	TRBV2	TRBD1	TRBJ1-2	CASSFPGQGFYTF
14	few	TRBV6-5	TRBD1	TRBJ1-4	CASSYRDRNEKLFF
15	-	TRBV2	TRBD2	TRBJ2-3	CASSEGERGADTQYF
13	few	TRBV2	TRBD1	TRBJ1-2	CASRPDRGGGYTF
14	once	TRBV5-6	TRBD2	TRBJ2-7	CASSLPSGSYEQYF
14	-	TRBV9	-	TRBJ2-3	CASRGGRSTDTQYF
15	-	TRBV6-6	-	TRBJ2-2	CASIPTSGAAGELFF
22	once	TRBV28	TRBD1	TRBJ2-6	CASSLSEEGSGQGAPGANVLTF
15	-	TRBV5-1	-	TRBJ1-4	CASSLLGTYNEKLFF
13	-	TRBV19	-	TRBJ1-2	CASSRGGFGGYTF
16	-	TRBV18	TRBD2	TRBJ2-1	CASSPQTGGPYNEQFF
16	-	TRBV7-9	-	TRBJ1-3	CASSLTAQLSGNTIYF
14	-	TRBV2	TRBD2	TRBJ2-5	CASSVSQRGETQYF
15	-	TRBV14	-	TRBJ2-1	CASSQEAGSWNEQFF
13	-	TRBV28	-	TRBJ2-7	CASSHRGSYEQYF
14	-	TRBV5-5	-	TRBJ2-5	CASSLDVQGSAQYF
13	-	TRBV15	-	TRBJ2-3	CATSRIRGDTQYF
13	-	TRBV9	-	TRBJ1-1	CASSPAGGTEAFF
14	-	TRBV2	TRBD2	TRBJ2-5	CASSELAAQETQYF
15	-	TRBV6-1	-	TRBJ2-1	CASMRPDSSYNEQFF
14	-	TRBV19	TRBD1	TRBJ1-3	CASRDRGPGNTIYF
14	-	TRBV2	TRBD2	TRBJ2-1	CASSRTSGHNEQFF
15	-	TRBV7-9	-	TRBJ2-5	CASSLVPRYQETQYF
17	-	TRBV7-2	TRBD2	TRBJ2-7	CASSLELLGTSGHEQYF